Listed below are T cell receptor beta chains from one sample, sequenced in a study of CD8+ T cells in alopecia areata. Sequenced by immunoSEQ multiplex PCR; TCRdb stores in-frame clones only, minus some. The sample yields about 200,000 clones, about 53% seen once. The sample here was CD4+ T cells sorted from blood, taken at week 0. The receptors were gathered from a human donor with alopecia areata. Each CDR3 is given with its conserved first and last residue. A D gene is named only where the DNA matches it firmly. Clone size appears in some rows only: once, few, many, or a class for an expanded clone.

V: TRBV5-1
size: .
D: TRBD1
J: TRBJ1-2
CDR3: CASSPGQGATTQYGYTF
DNA: TGCGCCAGCAGCCCCGGACAGGGGGCCACAACTCAATATGGCTACACCTTC

V: TRBV30
size: few
D: .
J: TRBJ1-2
CDR3: CAWSVTRGGNYGYTF
DNA: TGTGCCTGGAGTGTGACAAGGGGCGGTAACTATGGCTACACCTTC

V: TRBV5-5
size: .
D: .
J: TRBJ1-5
CDR3: CASSPRDTHSNQPQHF
DNA: TGTGCCAGCAGCCCCCGGGACACGCATAGCAATCAGCCCCAGCATTTT

V: TRBV5-1
size: .
D: .
J: TRBJ1-2
CDR3: CASSQDGPGDGYTF
DNA: TGCGCCAGCAGCCAGGATGGGCCAGGGGACGGCTACACCTTC

V: TRBV30
size: .
D: TRBD1
J: TRBJ2-3
CDR3: CAWSVPHRGRSTDTQYF
DNA: TGTGCCTGGAGTGTACCCCACAGGGGTCGAAGCACAGATACGCAGTATTTT

V: TRBV6-5
size: .
D: .
J: TRBJ1-1
CDR3: CASSSRGSEAFF
DNA: TGTGCCAGCAGCTCGCGGGGATCTGAAGCTTTCTTT

V: TRBV15
size: .
D: TRBD2
J: TRBJ2-1
CDR3: CATSREGWGLAGVSYNEQFF
DNA: TGTGCCACCAGCAGAGAAGGATGGGGACTAGCGGGAGTTTCCTACAATGAGCAGTTCTTC

V: TRBV9
size: .
D: .
J: TRBJ1-5
CDR3: CASSVSGGNQPQHF
DNA: TGTGCCAGCAGCGTTTCTGGAGGCAATCAGCCCCAGCATTTT

V: TRBV6-5
size: .
D: .
J: TRBJ1-1
CDR3: CASTLGGVSTEAFF
DNA: TGTGCCAGCACCCTAGGTGGGGTAAGCACTGAAGCTTTCTTT

V: TRBV6-5
size: .
D: .
J: TRBJ1-1
CDR3: CASNLRGNTEAFF
DNA: TGTGCCAGCAACCTTAGGGGTAACACTGAAGCTTTCTTT

V: TRBV29-1
size: .
D: TRBD1
J: TRBJ1-4
CDR3: CSVKDRGRSEKLFF
DNA: TGCAGCGTGAAAGACAGGGGACGAAGTGAAAAACTGTTTTTT

V: TRBV5-6
size: .
D: .
J: TRBJ2-3
CDR3: CASSLTDTQYF
DNA: TGTGCCAGCAGCCTTACAGATACGCAGTATTTT

V: TRBV30
size: .
D: TRBD2
J: TRBJ2-4
CDR3: CAWSGTRIHIQYF
DNA: TGTGCCTGGAGTGGGACTAGGATCCACATTCAGTACTTC

V: TRBV5-6
size: .
D: .
J: TRBJ2-7
CDR3: CASSFLYEQYF
DNA: TGTGCCAGCAGCTTTCTGTACGAGCAGTACTTC

V: TRBV11-2
size: .
D: .
J: TRBJ2-2
CDR3: CASSSYGAHTGELFF
DNA: TGTGCCAGCAGCTCATATGGGGCCCACACCGGGGAGCTGTTTTTT

V: TRBV6-6
size: many
D: .
J: TRBJ2-6
CDR3: CASRTGLEANVLTF
DNA: TGTGCCAGCAGAACAGGGCTTGAGGCCAACGTCCTGACTTTC

V: TRBV30
size: .
D: TRBD2
J: TRBJ2-1
CDR3: CAWSLGGREYNEQFF
DNA: TGTGCCTGGAGTCTGGGCGGGAGGGAATACAATGAGCAGTTCTTC

V: TRBV29-1
size: few
D: .
J: TRBJ2-7
CDR3: CSVGQTAQAYEQYF
DNA: TGCAGCGTTGGTCAGACAGCCCAGGCCTACGAGCAGTACTTC

V: TRBV5-1
size: .
D: .
J: TRBJ1-1
CDR3: CASSSKGVMNTEAFF
DNA: TGCGCCAGCAGCTCAAAGGGTGTAATGAACACTGAAGCTTTCTTT

V: TRBV18
size: few
D: .
J: TRBJ1-5
CDR3: CASSRSDNQPQHF
DNA: TGTGCCAGCTCAAGGTCGGACAATCAGCCCCAGCATTTT

V: TRBV30
size: .
D: .
J: TRBJ1-3
CDR3: CAWSGILTSSGNTIYF
DNA: TGTGCCTGGAGTGGCATTCTCACGAGCTCTGGAAACACCATATATTTT

V: TRBV20-1
size: .
D: .
J: TRBJ1-1
CDR3: CSADRTEAFF
DNA: TGCAGTGCTGACCGCACTGAAGCTTTCTTT

V: TRBV11-2
size: .
D: .
J: TRBJ2-7
CDR3: CASSLNIYEQYF
DNA: TGTGCCAGCAGCTTAAACATCTACGAGCAGTACTTC

V: TRBV2
size: .
D: .
J: TRBJ2-7
CDR3: CASSPQVYEQYF
DNA: TGTGCCAGCAGCCCACAAGTTTACGAGCAGTACTTC

V: TRBV11-2
size: .
D: .
J: TRBJ1-2
CDR3: CASSSALYGYTF
DNA: TGTGCCAGCAGCTCAGCGTTGTATGGCTACACCTTC

V: TRBV5-1
size: .
D: TRBD2
J: TRBJ2-7
CDR3: CASSRDYPYEQYF
DNA: TGCGCCAGCAGCCGGGACTATCCCTACGAGCAGTACTTC

V: TRBV20-1
size: .
D: .
J: TRBJ2-7
CDR3: CSAGEPYEQYF
DNA: TGCAGTGCAGGGGAGCCCTACGAGCAGTACTTC

V: TRBV29-1
size: .
D: .
J: TRBJ1-2
CDR3: CSVVWGDYGYTF
DNA: TGCAGCGTTGTATGGGGGGACTATGGCTACACCTTC

V: TRBV29-1
size: .
D: TRBD1
J: TRBJ1-1
CDR3: CSVRTGGVIAEAFF
DNA: TGCAGCGTTCGGACAGGGGGCGTTATCGCTGAAGCTTTCTTT

V: TRBV7-6
size: .
D: .
J: TRBJ2-1
CDR3: CASSLIFRRSYNEQFF
DNA: TGTGCCAGCAGCTTGATTTTCAGACGCTCCTACAATGAGCAGTTCTTC

V: TRBV5-4
size: few
D: .
J: TRBJ1-2
CDR3: CASSPWASANYGYTF
DNA: TGTGCCAGCAGCCCCTGGGCCAGCGCGAACTATGGCTACACCTTC